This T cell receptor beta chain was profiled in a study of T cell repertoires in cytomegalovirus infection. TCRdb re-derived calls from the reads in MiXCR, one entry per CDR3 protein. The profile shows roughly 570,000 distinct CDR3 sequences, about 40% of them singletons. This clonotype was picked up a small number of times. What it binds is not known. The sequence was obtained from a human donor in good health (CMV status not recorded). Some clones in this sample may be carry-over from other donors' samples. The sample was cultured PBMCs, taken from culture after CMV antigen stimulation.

CDR3 region: CASSWDRRTFEGNEQFF. CDR3 in DNA: TGTGCCAGCAGCTGGGACAGGCGGACCTTTGAGGGCAATGAGCAGTTCTTC. The chain is built from TRBV5-4 and TRBJ2-1; 8 positions agree with TRBD1. Germline values: CDR1 SGHNT, CDR2 YYREEE (reference sequence). The CDR3 sequence is 17 residues long. V lost 3 bases and J lost 6; bases outside the gene matches: 14.